This TCR beta chain was obtained from a study of technical replicates of blood from a few donors. V shed 6 bases and J shed 2 bases, with 19 bases lying between them. The CDR3 is 16 residues long. In germline, CDR1 is MDHEN, CDR2 SYDVKM. This table comes from immunoSEQ multiplex PCR, and its TCRdb copy is limited to in-frame clones, with some not included. The repertoire holds tens of thousands of clones, with approximately 93% as singletons. The TCR comes from a human donor in good health. The chain employs TRBV28 and TRBJ2-5; D uncertain. Sequenced sample: T cells isolated from PBMCs. The CDR3 region has the DNA TGTGCCAGCAGCCCGAACTTCGACTCCCCACAAGAGACCCAGTACTTC. Its protein is CASSPNFDSPQETQYF.